A single sample is the source of the 12 T cell receptor beta chains below, sequenced in a study of blood T cell repertoires in COVID-19 (dated by TCRdb to 2020 to 2022). The library came from the immunoSEQ multiplex PCR assay. Drawn from immuneACCESS, this table holds only the in-frame rearrangements with V and J called that TCRdb kept. Clones are partly lost; checked studies trace under half to an unresolved V gene and leave the rest unexplained. The sample table contains approximately 150,000 clones; only one count was recorded for over 80% of them. The ten largest clones represent 8.9% of the sample. Sequenced: peripheral blood. The origin of the receptors is a man aged 30 to 45 with COVID-19, enrolled during active disease.

The chain employs TRBV6-2 or TRBV6-3 and TRBJ2-2, with 14 bases fitting TRBD2. After removal of 4 bases from V and 7 bases from J, the junction contained 5 bases not matched to a gene. Germline-derived CDR1 and CDR2 are MNHEY and SVGEGT. The CDR3 contains 16 residues. CDR3 in DNA: TGTGCCAGCAGTTGGGGACTAGCGGGAGATGGCGGGGAGCTGTTTTTT. Protein sequence: CASSWGLAGDGGELFF.

This sequence joins TRBV6-2 or TRBV6-3 and TRBJ1-2, with D maybe TRBD1 (5 bases). The CDR3 runs 15 residues. The V and J ends lost 2 bases and 1 base respectively, with 11 bases between them. CDR1 MNHEY and CDR2 SVGEGT come from the germline V gene. CDR3 coding DNA: TGTGCCAGCAGTTACCCACAGGTCCTTAACTATGGCTACACCTTC. Residues: CASSYPQVLNYGYTF.

The V and J genes are TRBV5-5 and TRBJ1-4, with a tentative D call TRBD1 (5 bases). Trimming removed 0 bases from V and 8 bases from J, with 14 bases in between. The CDR3 covers 15 residues. CDR1 is SGHKS, CDR2 YYEKEE, per germline (reference sequence). This chain's CDR3 is CASSLVAREGEKLFF. CDR3 coding DNA: TGTGCCAGCAGCTTGGTTGCCAGGGAAGGAGAAAAACTGTTTTTT.

The J gene is TRBJ2-5, the V gene TRBV6-1; D not certain. Germline V CDR1 and CDR2: MNHNS, SASEGT. The CDR3 runs to 13 residues. Trimming removed 3 bases from V and 2 bases from J, with 7 bases in between. CDR3 residues: CASSESWQETQYF. As DNA, the CDR3 is TGTGCCAGCAGTGAGAGTTGGCAAGAGACCCAGTACTTC.

The CDR3 DNA sequence: TGTGCCAGCAGATCCGAGGGACAGGGGGTCCCGTATGGCTACACCTTC. This gives the protein CASRSEGQGVPYGYTF. The genes are TRBV9 and TRBJ1-2, with 11 bases aligning to TRBD1. This CDR3 has 16 residues. Trimming cost V 5 bases and J 5 bases; bases outside gene matches: 11. The germline V gene encodes CDR1 SGDLS and CDR2 YYNGEE. The full variable domain, completed using reference TRBV9 and TRBJ1-2, is DSGVTQTPKHLITATGQRVTLRCSPRSGDLSVYWYQQSLDQGLQFLIQYYNGEERAKGNILERFSAQQFPDLHSELNLSSLELGDSALYFCASRSEGQGVPYGYTFGSGTRLTVV.

The V gene is TRBV30, the J gene TRBJ2-1, with a weak D call TRBD1 (6 bases). The germline V gene encodes CDR1 GTSNPN and CDR2 SVGIG (reference sequence). V was trimmed by 2 bases and J by 1 base, leaving 6 bases between them. The CDR3 has 13 amino acids. CDR3 sequence reads: CAWSRGSYNEQFF. CDR3 DNA: TGTGCCTGGAGTAGGGGGTCCTACAATGAGCAGTTCTTC. Combining the CDR3 with reference TRBV30 and TRBJ2-1 gives the whole variable domain SQTIHQWPATLVQPVGSPLSLECTVEGTSNPNLYWYRQAAGRGLQLLFYSVGIGQISSEVPQNLSASRPQDRQFILSSKKLLLSDSGFYLCAWSRGSYNEQFFGPGTRLTVL.

The gene calls are TRBV11-2 and TRBJ2-2; possible D gene TRBD1, 5 bases. Germline values: CDR1 SGHAT, CDR2 FQNNGV. Trimming removed 5 bases from V and 8 bases from J, with 9 bases in between. CDR3 length equals 12 residues. CDR3 sequence reads: CASSLTVGELFF. The CDR3 coding sequence is TGTGCCAGCAGCCTGACAGTTGGGGAGCTGTTTTTT.

J is TRBJ2-7 and V is TRBV7-2, with D possibly matching TRBD2 (6 bases). This CDR3 region has 13 residues. CDR1 SGHTA and CDR2 FQGNSA come from the germline V gene. V lost 4 bases and J lost 6, with 13 bases in between. The CDR3 here is CASSWAGTSEQYF. In DNA form, the CDR3 reads TGTGCCAGCAGCTGGGCGGGGACCAGCGAGCAGTACTTC.

The V gene is TRBV19, the J gene TRBJ2-1, with TRBD2 identical over 8 bases. Per germline, CDR1 LNHDA and CDR2 SQIVND (reference sequence). Trimming removed 3 bases from V and 3 bases from J; junction bases left unmatched: 10. There are 17 residues in the CDR3. The DNA of the CDR3 is TGTGCCAGTAGTATCGGGAGGGGGGGGACCTACTACAATGAGCAGTTCTTC. Encoded protein: CASSIGRGGTYYNEQFF.

This clone appeared once. The V gene is TRBV10-3, the J gene TRBJ2-1, with TRBD2 identical over 9 bases. The CDR3 loop spans 15 amino acids. Germline values: CDR1 ENHRY, CDR2 SYGVKD. J lost 8 bases, V lost 6 bases, and 11 bases had no gene match. The DNA for the CDR3 is TGTGCCATCAGCCCCGGGGAAGCGGGAGGTGATGAGCAGTTCTTC. This codes for CAISPGEAGGDEQFF.

V is TRBV10-3 and J is TRBJ2-2; the D gene is possibly TRBD2 (6 bases). The CDR3 covers 13 residues. V was clipped by 4 bases and J by 8 bases, with 11 bases between them. In germline, CDR1 is ENHRY, CDR2 SYGVKD. The CDR3 region is CAISGGTLGELFF. In DNA form, the CDR3 reads TGTGCCATCAGTGGGGGGACTTTGGGGGAGCTGTTTTTT.

The V gene is TRBV6-5, the J gene TRBJ2-1, with 7 nucleotides matching TRBD1. The V gene's germline CDR1 is MNHEY and CDR2 SVGAGI. V shed 5 bases, J shed 2 bases, and the junction held 6 bases outside the gene matches. The CDR3 contains 15 residues. The CDR3 protein is CASSPRTGTYNEQFF. The CDR3 DNA reads TGTGCCAGCAGTCCGCGGACAGGTACCTACAATGAGCAGTTCTTC.